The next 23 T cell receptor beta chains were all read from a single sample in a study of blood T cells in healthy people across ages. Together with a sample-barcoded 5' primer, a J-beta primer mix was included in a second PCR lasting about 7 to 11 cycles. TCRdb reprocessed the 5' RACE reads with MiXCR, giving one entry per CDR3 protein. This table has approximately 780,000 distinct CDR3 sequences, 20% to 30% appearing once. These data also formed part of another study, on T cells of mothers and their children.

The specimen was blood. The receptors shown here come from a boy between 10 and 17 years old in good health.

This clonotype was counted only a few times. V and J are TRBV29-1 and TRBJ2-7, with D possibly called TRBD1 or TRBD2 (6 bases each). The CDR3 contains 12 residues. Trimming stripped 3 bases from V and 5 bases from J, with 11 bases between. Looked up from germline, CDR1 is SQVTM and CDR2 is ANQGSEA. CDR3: CSVDRGGHEQYF. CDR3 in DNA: TGCAGCGTTGACAGGGGAGGCCACGAGCAGTACTTC.

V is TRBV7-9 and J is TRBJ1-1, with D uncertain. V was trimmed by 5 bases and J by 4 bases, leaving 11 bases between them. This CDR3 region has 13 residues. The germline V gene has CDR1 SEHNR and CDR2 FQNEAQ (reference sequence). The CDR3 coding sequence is TGTGCCAGCAGCCCCCAGGTAGGCACTGAAGCTTTCTTT. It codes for CASSPQVGTEAFF. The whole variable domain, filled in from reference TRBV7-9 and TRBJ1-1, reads DTGVSQNPRHKITKRGQNVTFRCDPISEHNRLYWYRQTLGQGPEFLTYFQNEAQLEKSRLLSDRFSAERPKGSFSTLEIQRTEQGDSAMYLCASSPQVGTEAFFGQGTRLTVV.

CDR3 residues: CASSLARGRNEKLFF. In DNA form, the CDR3 reads TGCGCCAGCAGCTTGGCCAGGGGCAGGAATGAAAAACTGTTTTTT. V and J are TRBV5-1 and TRBJ1-4, with D possibly being TRBD1 (6 bases). Trimming removed 0 bases at V and 5 bases at J, with 11 bases between. Germline V gene sequence: CDR1 SGHRS, CDR2 YFSETQ. This CDR3 comprises 15 residues.

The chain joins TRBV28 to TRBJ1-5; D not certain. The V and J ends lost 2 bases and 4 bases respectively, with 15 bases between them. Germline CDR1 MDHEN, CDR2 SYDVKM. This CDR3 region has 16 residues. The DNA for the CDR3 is TGTGCCAGCAGTTTACCGCAGACGGGCTATAATCAGCCCCAGCATTTT. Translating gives CASSLPQTGYNQPQHF.

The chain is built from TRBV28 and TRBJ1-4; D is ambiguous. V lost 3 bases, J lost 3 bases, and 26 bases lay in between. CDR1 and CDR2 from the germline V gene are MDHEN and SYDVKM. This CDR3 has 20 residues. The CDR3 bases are TGTGCCAGCAGTTTTGGGCTTCGGCCACTGAGGCAGACACCTAATGAAAAACTGTTTTTT. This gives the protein CASSFGLRPLRQTPNEKLFF.

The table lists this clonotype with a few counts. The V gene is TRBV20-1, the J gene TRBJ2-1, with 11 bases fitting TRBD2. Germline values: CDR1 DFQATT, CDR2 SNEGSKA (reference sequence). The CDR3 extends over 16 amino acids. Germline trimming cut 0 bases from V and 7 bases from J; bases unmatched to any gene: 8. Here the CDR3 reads CSARDRVAGGLNEQFF. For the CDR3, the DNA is TGCAGTGCTAGAGATAGAGTAGCGGGGGGGCTAAATGAGCAGTTCTTC.

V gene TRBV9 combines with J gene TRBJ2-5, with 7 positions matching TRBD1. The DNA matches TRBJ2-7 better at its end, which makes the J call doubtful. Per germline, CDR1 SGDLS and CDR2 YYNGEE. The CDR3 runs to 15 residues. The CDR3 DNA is TGTGCCAGCAGCCGCGGCCTGACAGGGACCTACGAGCAGTACTTC. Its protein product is CASSRGLTGTYEQYF.

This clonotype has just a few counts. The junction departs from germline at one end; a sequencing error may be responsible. This chain's CDR3 is CSALDSRGNRPQHF. The CDR3 DNA sequence: TGCAGTGCTCTTGACTCAAGGGGGAATCGGCCCCAGCATTTT. The chain employs TRBV20-1 and TRBJ1-5; perhaps TRBD1 as D (6 bases). Per germline, CDR1 DFQATT and CDR2 SNEGSKA (reference sequence). The CDR3 spans 14 residues.

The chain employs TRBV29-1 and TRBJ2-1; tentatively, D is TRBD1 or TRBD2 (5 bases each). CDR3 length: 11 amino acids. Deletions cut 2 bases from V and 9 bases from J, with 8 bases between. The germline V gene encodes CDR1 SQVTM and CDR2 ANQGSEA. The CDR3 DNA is TGCAGCGTTGAAAGGGACCCTGAGCAGTTCTTC. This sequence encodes CSVERDPEQFF.

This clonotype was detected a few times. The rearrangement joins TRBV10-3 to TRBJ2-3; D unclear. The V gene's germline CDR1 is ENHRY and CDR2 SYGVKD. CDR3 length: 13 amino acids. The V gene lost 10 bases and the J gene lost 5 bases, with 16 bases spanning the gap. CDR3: CATMGTDEDTQYF. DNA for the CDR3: TGTGCCACAATGGGAACGGATGAAGATACGCAGTATTTT.

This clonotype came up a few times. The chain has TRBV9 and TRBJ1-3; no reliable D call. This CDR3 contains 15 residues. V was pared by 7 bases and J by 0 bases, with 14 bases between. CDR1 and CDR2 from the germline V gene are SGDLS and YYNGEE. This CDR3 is CASSQGGSSGNTIYF. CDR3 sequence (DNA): TGTGCCAGCTCCCAAGGCGGGAGCTCTGGAAACACCATATATTTT. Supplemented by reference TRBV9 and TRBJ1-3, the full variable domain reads DSGVTQTPKHLITATGQRVTLRCSPRSGDLSVYWYQQSLDQGLQFLIQYYNGEERAKGNILERFSAQQFPDLHSELNLSSLELGDSALYFCASSQGGSSGNTIYFGEGSWLTVV.

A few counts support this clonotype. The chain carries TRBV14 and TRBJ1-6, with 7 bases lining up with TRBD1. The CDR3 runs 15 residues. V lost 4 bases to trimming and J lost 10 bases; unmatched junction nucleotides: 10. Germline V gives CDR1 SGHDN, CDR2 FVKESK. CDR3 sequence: CASSRTGATESPLHF. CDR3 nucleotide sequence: TGTGCCAGCAGCCGCACAGGGGCGACCGAGTCACCCCTCCACTTT. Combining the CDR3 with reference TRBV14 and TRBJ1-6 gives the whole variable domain EAGVTQFPSHSVIEKGQTVTLRCDPISGHDNLYWYRRVMGKEIKFLLHFVKESKQDESGMPNNRFLAERTGGTYSTLKVQPAELEDSGVYFCASSRTGATESPLHFGNGTRLTVT.

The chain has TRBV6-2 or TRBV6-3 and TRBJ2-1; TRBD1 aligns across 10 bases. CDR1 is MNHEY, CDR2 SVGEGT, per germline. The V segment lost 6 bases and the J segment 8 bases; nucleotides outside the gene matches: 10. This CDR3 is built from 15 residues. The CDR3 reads CASSPLRDRGHEQFF. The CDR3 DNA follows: TGTGCCAGCAGCCCCCTCCGGGACAGGGGTCATGAGCAGTTCTTC.

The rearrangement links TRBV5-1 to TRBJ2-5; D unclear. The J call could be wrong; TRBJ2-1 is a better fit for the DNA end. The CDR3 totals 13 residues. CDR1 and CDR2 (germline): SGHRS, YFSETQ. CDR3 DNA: TGCGCCAGCAGCTTGGCCGTCAAGAATGAGCAGTTCTTC. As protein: CASSLAVKNEQFF.

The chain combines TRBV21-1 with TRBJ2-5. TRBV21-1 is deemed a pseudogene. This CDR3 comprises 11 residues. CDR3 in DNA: TGTGCCAGCAGCAAAGAGAAGTTACGGTACTTC. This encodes CASSKEKLRYF.

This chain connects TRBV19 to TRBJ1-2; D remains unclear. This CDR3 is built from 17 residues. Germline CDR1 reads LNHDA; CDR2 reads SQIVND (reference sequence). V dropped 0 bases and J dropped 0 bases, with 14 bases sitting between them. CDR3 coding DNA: TGTGCCAGTAGTATAGACCTGGAAACCAGTTCTAACTATGGCTACACCTTC. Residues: CASSIDLETSSNYGYTF.

The CDR3 DNA follows: TGCAGTGCCGGGGATAGCGGGAGTACAGATACGCAGTATTTT. Protein: CSAGDSGSTDTQYF. J is TRBJ2-3 and V is TRBV20-1; TRBD2 agrees at 9 bases. The CDR3 spans 14 residues. The V segment lost 6 bases and the J segment 3 bases; nucleotides outside the gene matches: 7. Germline CDR1 reads DFQATT; CDR2 reads SNEGSKA (reference sequence).

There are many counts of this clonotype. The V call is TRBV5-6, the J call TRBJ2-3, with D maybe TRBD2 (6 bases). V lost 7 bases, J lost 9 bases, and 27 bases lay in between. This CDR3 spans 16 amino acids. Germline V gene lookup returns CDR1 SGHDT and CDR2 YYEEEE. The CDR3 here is CASLRLGDSSRGTQYF. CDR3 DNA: TGTGCCAGCCTCAGGCTAGGGGACTCATCTCGGGGAACGCAGTATTTT.

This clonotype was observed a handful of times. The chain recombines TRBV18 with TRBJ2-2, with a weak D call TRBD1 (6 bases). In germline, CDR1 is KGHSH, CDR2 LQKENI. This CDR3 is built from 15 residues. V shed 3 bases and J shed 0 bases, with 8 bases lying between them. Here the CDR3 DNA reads TGTGCCAGCTCACCGGGGGCAGCGAACACCGGGGAGCTGTTTTTT. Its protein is CASSPGAANTGELFF.

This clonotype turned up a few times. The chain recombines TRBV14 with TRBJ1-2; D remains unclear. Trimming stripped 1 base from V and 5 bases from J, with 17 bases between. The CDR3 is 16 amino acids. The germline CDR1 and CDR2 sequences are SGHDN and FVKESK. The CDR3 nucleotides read TGTGCCAGCAGCCAAGTTGGAGGCGTTTTTAATTATGGCTACACCTTC. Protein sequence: CASSQVGGVFNYGYTF.

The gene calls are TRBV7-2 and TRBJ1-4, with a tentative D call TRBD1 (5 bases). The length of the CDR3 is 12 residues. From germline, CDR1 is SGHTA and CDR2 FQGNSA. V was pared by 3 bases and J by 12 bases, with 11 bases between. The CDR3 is CASSFGGGELFF. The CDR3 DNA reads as TGTGCCAGCAGCTTCGGGGGGGGAGAACTGTTTTTT.

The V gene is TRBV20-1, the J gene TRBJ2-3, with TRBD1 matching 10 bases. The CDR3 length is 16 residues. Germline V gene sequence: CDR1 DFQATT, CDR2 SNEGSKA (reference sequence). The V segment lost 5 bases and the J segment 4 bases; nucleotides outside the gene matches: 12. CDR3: CSASGQGRVMADTQYF. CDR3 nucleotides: TGCAGTGCTTCGGGACAGGGGCGGGTGATGGCAGATACGCAGTATTTT.

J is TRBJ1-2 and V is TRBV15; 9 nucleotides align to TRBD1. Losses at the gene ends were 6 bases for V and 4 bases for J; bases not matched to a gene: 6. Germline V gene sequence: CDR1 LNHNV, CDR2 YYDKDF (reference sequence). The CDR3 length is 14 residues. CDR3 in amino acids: CATSRDRAGYGYTF. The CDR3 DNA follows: TGTGCCACCAGTAGGGACAGGGCGGGCTATGGCTACACCTTC.